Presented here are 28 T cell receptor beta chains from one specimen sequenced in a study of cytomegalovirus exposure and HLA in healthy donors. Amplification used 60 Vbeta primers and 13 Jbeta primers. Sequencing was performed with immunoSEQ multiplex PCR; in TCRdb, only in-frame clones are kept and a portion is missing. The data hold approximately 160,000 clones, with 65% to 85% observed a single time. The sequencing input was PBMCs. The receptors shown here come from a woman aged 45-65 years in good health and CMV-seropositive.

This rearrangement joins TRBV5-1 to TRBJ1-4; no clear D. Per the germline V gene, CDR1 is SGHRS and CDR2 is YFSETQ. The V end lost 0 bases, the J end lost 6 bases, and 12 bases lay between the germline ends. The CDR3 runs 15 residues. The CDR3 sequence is CASSLAGNPYEKLFF. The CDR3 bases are TGCGCCAGCAGCTTGGCCGGGAACCCTTATGAAAAACTGTTTTTT.

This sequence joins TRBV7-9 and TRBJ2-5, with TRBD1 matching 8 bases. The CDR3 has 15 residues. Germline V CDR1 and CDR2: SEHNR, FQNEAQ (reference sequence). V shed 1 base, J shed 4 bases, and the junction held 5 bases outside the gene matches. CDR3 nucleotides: TGTGCCAGCAGCTTAGGGGCGACAGGGGCAGAGACCCAGTACTTC. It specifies CASSLGATGAETQYF.

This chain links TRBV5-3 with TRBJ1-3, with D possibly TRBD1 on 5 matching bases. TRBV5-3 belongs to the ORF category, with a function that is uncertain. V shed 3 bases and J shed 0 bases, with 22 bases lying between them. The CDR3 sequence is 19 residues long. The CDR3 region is CARSSLSYQRGSSGNTIYF. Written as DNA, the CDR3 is TGTGCCAGAAGCTCCCTGTCCTACCAACGGGGGAGCTCTGGAAACACCATATATTTT.

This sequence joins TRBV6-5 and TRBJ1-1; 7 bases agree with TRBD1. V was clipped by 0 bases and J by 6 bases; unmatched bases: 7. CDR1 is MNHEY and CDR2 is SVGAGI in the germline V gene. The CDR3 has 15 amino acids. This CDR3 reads CASSYSRGPGAEAFF. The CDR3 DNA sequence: TGTGCCAGCAGTTACTCGAGGGGGCCGGGCGCTGAAGCTTTCTTT.

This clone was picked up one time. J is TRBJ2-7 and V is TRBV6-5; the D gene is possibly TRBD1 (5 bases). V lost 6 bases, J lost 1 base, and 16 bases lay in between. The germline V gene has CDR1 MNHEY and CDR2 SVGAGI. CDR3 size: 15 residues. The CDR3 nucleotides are TGTGCCAGCAGCCTGTTCCGGACAATATCCTACGAGCAGTACTTC. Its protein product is CASSLFRTISYEQYF.

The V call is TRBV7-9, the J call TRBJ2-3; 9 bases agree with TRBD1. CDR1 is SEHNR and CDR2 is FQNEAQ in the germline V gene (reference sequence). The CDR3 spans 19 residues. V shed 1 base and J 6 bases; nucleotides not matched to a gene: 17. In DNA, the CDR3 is TGTGCCAGCAGCTTAGTCGTCGTCGGACAGGGGCCACCATCGGATACGCAGTATTTT. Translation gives CASSLVVVGQGPPSDTQYF.

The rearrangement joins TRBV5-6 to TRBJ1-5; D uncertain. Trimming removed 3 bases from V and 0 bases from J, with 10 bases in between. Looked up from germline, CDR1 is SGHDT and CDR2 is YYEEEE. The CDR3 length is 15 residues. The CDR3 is CASSYGKYSNQPQHF. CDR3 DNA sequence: TGTGCCAGCAGCTACGGGAAGTATAGCAATCAGCCCCAGCATTTT.

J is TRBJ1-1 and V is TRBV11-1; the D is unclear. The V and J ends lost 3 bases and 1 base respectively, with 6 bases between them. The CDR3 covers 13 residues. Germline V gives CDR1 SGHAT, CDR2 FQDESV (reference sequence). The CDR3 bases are TGTGCCAGCAGCTTTGTAGAGAACACTGAAGCTTTCTTT. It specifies CASSFVENTEAFF.

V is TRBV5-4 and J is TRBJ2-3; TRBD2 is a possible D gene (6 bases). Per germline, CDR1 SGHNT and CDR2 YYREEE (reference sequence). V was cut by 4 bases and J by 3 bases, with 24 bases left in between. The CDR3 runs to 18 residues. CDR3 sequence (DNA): TGTGCCAGCAGCCCTAAAGGAACCGGGACTTCATATACAGATACGCAGTATTTT. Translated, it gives CASSPKGTGTSYTDTQYF.

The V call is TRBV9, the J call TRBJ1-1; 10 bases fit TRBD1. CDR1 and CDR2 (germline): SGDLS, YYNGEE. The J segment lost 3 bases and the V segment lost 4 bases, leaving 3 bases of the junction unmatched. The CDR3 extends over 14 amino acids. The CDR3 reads CASSRQGAHTEAFF. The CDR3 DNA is TGTGCCAGCAGCCGACAGGGGGCGCACACTGAAGCTTTCTTT.

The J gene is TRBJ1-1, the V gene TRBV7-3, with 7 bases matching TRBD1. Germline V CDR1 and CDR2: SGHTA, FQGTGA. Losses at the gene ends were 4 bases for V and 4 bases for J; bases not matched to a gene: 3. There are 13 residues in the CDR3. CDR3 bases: TGTGCCAGCAGCTCTCGACAGGGCACTGAAGCTTTCTTT. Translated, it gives CASSSRQGTEAFF.

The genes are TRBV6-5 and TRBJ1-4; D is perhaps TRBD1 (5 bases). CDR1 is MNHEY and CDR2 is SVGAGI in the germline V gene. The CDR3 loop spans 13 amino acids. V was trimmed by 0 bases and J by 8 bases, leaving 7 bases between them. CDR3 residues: CASSYSGGEKLFF. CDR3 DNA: TGTGCCAGCAGTTACTCCGGGGGAGAAAAACTGTTTTTT.

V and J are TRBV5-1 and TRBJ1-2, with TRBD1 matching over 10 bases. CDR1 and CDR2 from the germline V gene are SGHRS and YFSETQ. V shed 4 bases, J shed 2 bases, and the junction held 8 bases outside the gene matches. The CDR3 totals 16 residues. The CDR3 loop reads CASSVGGQGGNYGYTF. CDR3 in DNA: TGCGCCAGCAGCGTAGGTGGACAGGGGGGAAACTATGGCTACACCTTC.

CDR3 bases: TGTGCCAGCAGTGAAGCGGGCGGGGGGGTGCAAGAGACCCAGTACTTC. Translated: CASSEAGGGVQETQYF. The chain combines TRBV6-1 with TRBJ2-5; the match to TRBD2 covers 9 bases. Losses at the gene ends were 0 bases for V and 2 bases for J; bases not matched to a gene: 4. This CDR3 has 16 residues. CDR1 is MNHNS and CDR2 is SASEGT in the germline V gene.

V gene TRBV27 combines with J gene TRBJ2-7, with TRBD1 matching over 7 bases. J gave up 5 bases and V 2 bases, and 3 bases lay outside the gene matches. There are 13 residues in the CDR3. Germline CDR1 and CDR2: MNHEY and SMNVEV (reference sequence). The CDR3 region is CASSLNRGHEQYF. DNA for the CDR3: TGTGCCAGCAGTTTAAACAGGGGACACGAGCAGTACTTC.

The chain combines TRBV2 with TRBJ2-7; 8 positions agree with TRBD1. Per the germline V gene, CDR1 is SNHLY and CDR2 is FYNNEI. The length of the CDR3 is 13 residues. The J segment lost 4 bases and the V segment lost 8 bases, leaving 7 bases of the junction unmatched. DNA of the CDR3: TGTGCCAGCGGACAGGGCGGGACGTACGAGCAGTACTTC. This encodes CASGQGGTYEQYF.

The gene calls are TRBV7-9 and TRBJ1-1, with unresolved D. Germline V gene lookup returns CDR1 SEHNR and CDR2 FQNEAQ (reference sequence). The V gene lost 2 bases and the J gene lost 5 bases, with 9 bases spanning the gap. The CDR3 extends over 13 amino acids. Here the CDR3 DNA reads TGTGCCAGCAGCTTAACGGGAGTTACTGAAGCTTTCTTT. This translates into CASSLTGVTEAFF.

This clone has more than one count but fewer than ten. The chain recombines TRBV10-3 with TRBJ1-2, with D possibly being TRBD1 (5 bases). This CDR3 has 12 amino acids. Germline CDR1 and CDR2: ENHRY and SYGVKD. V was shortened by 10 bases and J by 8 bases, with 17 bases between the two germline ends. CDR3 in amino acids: CATYDSVWGYTF. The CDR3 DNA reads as TGTGCCACGTACGACAGTGTATGGGGCTACACCTTC.

The CDR3 loop reads CATAAGENTEAFF. The CDR3 bases are TGTGCCACCGCGGCGGGCGAGAACACTGAAGCTTTCTTT. The chain carries TRBV18 and TRBJ1-1; D remains ambiguous. Germline assignment: CDR1 KGHSH and CDR2 LQKENI. Trimming left V 10 bases short and J 1 base short, with 13 bases between. This CDR3 region has 13 residues.

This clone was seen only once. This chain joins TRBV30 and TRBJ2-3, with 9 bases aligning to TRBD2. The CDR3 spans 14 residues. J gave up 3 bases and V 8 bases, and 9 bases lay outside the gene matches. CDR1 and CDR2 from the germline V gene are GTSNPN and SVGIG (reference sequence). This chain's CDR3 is CARGSGSLTDTQYF. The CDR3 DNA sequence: TGTGCCAGAGGTAGCGGGAGCTTGACAGATACGCAGTATTTT.

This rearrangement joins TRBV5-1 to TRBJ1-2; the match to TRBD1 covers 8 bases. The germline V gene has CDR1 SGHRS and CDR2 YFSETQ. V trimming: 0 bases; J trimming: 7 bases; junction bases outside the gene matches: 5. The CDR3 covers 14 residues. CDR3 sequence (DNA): TGCGCCAGCAGCTTGGGTCAGGGGGCGTGTGGCTACACCTTC. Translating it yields CASSLGQGACGYTF.

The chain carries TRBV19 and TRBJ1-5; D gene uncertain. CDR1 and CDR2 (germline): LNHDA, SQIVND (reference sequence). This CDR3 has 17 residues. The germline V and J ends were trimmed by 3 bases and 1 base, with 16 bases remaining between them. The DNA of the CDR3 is TGTGCCAGTAGTATGCTAGCTAACAGTTTAAGCAATCAGCCCCAGCATTTT. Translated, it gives CASSMLANSLSNQPQHF.

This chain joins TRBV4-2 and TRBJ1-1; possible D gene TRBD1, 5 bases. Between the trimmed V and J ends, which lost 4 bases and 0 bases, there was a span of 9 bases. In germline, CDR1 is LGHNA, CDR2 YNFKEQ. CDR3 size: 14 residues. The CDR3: CASSRTRLNTEAFF. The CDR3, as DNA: TGTGCCAGCAGCCGGACAAGGTTGAACACTGAAGCTTTCTTT.

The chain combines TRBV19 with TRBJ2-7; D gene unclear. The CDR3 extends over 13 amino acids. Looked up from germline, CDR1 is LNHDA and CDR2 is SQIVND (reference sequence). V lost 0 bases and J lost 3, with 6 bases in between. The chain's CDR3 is CASSIEQFYEQYF. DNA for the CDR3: TGTGCCAGTAGTATAGAACAATTCTACGAGCAGTACTTC.

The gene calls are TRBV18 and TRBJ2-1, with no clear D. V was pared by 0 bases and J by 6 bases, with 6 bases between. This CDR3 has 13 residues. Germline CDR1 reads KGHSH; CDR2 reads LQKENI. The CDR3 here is CASSPPALNEQFF. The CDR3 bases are TGTGCCAGCTCACCACCAGCCCTCAATGAGCAGTTCTTC.

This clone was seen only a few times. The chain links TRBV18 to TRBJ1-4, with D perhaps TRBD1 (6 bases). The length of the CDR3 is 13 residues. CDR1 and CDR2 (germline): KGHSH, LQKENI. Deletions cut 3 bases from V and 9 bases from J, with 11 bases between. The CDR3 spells CASSPVGGQKLFF. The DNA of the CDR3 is TGTGCCAGCTCACCGGTGGGGGGGCAAAAACTGTTTTTT.

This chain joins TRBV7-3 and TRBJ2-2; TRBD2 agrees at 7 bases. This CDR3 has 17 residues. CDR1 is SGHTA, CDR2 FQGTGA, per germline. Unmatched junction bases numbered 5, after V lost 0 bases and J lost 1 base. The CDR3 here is CASSLTVSSGNTGELFF. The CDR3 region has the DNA TGTGCCAGCAGCTTAACCGTCTCTAGCGGGAACACCGGGGAGCTGTTTTTT.

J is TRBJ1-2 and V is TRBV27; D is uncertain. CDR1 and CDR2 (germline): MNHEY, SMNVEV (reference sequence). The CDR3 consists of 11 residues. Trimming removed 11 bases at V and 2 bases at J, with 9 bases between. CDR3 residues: CASYSNYGYTF. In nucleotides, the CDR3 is TGTGCCTCCTACTCAAACTATGGCTACACCTTC.